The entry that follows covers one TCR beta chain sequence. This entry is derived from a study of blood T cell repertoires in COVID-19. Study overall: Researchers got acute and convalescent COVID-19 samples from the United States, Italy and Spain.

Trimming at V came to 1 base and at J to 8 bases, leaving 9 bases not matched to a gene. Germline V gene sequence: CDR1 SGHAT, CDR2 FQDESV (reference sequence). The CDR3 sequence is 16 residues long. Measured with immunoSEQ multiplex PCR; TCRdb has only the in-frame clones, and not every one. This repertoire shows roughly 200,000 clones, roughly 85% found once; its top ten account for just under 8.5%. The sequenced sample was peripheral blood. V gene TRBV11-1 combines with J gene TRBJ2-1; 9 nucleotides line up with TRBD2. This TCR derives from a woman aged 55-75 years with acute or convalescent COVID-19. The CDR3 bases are TGTGCCAGCAGCTTAGAAGGCGGGAGGGCCACAGATGAGCAGTTCTTC. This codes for CASSLEGGRATDEQFF.